This T cell receptor beta chain is drawn from a study of blood T cells in healthy people across ages. Notes on the study in general: Measured against age, TCR beta diversity per million T cells decreased in a roughly linear manner. It was found that TCR beta diversity correlated strongly with the percentage of naive T cells.

The CDR3 is 16 amino acids. Germline CDR1 and CDR2: SGHTA and FQGNSA. V lost 2 bases and J lost 6; bases outside the gene matches: 13. With regard to this clonotype: Its target is not known.

Combining a sample-barcoded 5' primer with a J-beta primer mix, a second PCR ran for 7 to 11 cycles. TCRdb processed the 5' RACE reads anew with MiXCR; each CDR3 protein has one entry. The sample shows about 680,000 distinct CDR3 sequences, more than 40% of them seen only once. Healthy Caucasian individuals from Russia aged about 6 to 90 were enrolled as donors. Each donor's blood draw was around 9.2 milliliters of peripheral blood. The sample was blood. The TCR sequence derives from a woman aged 55-75 years in good health. The genes are TRBV7-2 and TRBJ2-7; 7 bases fit TRBD2. The CDR3 region has the DNA TGTGCCAGCAGCTTAAGGCGGCGGGGGACGGGGGTCGAGCAGTACTTC. Translation gives CASSLRRRGTGVEQYF.